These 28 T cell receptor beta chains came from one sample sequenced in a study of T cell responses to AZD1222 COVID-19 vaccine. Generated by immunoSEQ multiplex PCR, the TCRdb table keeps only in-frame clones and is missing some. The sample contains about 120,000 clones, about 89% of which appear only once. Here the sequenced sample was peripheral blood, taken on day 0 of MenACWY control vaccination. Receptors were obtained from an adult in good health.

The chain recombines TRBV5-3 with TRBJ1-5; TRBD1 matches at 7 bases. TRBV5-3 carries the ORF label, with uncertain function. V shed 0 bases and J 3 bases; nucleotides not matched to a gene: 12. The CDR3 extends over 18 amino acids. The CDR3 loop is CARSLEVSGRGNNQPQHF. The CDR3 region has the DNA TGTGCCAGAAGCTTGGAGGTCTCTGGCAGGGGGAACAATCAGCCCCAGCATTTT.

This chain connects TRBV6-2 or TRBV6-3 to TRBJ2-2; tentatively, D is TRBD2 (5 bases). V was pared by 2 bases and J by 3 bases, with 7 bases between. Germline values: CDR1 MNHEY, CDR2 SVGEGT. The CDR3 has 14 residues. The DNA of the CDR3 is TGTGCCAGCAGTTACAAGCGGTACACCGGGGAGCTGTTTTTT. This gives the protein CASSYKRYTGELFF.

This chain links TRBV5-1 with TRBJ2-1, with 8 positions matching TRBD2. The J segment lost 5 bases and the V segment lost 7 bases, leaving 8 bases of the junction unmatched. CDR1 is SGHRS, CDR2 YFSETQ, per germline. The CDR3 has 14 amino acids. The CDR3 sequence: CASVGSGENNEQFF. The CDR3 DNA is TGCGCCAGCGTAGGTAGCGGGGAAAACAATGAGCAGTTCTTC.

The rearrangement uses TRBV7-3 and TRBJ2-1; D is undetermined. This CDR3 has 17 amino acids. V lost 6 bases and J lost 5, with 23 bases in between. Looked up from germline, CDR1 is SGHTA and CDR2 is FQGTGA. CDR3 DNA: TGTGCCAGCAGTTTCCTCCCAGCCTCTCCGAGCCACAATGAGCAGTTCTTC. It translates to CASSFLPASPSHNEQFF.

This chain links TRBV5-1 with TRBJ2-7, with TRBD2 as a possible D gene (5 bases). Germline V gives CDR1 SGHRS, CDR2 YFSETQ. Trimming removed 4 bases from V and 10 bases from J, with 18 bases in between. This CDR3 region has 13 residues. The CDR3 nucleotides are TGCGCCAGCAGCCAGGACGGGATAGTTGACCAGTACTTC. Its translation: CASSQDGIVDQYF.

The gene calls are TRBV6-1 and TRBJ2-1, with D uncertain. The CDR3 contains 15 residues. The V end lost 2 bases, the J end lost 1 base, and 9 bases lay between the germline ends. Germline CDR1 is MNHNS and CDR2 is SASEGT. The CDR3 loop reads CASSELGSSYNEQFF. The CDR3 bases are TGTGCCAGCAGTGAACTCGGCAGTTCCTACAATGAGCAGTTCTTC.

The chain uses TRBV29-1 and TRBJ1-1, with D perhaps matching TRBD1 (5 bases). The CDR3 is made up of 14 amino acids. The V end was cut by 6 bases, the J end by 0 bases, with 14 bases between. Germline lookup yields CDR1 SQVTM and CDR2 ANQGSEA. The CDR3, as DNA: TGCAGCGTCCCGAGGACACACCTGAACACTGAAGCTTTCTTT. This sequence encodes CSVPRTHLNTEAFF. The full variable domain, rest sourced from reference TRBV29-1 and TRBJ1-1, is SAVISQKPSRDICQRGTSLTIQCQVDSQVTMMFWYRQQPGQSLTLIATANQGSEATYESGFVIDKFPISRPNLTFSTLTVSNMSPEDSSIYLCSVPRTHLNTEAFFGQGTRLTVV.

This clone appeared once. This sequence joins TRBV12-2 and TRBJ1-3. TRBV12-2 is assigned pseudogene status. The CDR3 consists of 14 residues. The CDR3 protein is CARTLSGWRNTIYF. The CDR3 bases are TGTGCAAGGACCCTATCGGGATGGAGAAACACCATATATTTT.

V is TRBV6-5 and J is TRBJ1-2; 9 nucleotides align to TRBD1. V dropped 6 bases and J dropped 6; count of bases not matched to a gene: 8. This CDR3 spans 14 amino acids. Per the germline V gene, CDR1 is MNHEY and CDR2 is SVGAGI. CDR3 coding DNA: TGTGCCAGCAGGTCCACCGGGACAGGGCATGGCTACACCTTC. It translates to CASRSTGTGHGYTF.

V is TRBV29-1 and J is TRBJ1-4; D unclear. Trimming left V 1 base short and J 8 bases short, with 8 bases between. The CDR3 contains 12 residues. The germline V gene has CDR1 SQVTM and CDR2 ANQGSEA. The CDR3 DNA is TGCAGCGTTGAAGGGGGAGGGGAAAAACTGTTTTTT. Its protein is CSVEGGGEKLFF.

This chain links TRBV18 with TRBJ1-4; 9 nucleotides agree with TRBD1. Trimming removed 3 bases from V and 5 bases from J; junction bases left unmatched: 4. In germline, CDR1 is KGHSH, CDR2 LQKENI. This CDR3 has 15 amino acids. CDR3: CASSPDRGPNEKLFF. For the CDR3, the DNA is TGTGCCAGCTCACCGGACAGGGGACCAAATGAAAAACTGTTTTTT.

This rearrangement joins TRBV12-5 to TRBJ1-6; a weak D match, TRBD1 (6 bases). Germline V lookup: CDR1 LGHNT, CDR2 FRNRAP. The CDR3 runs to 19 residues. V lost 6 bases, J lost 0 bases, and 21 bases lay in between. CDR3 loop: CASGTTGTLNSSYNSPLHF. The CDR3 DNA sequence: TGTGCTAGTGGCACTACCGGGACACTCAACAGCTCCTATAATTCACCCCTCCACTTT.

In nucleotides, the CDR3 is TGTGCCAGCAGCTTAGATCAAGGTGGGACAGGGGGATCCTACGAGCAGTACTTC. Amino acid sequence: CASSLDQGGTGGSYEQYF. The chain carries TRBV11-3 and TRBJ2-7; 11 nucleotides align to TRBD1. There are 18 residues in the CDR3. The V gene end was trimmed by 0 bases and the J gene end by 1 base; junction bases not matched to a gene: 8. Germline lookup yields CDR1 SGHNT and CDR2 YENEEA.

CDR3 sequence: CASTTSGNNEQFF. DNA for the CDR3: TGTGCCTCTACGACTAGCGGGAACAATGAGCAGTTCTTC. V usage is TRBV10-3 and J usage is TRBJ2-1; 11 bases fit TRBD2. The CDR3 extends over 13 amino acids. After removal of 11 bases from V and 5 bases from J, the junction contained 5 bases not matched to a gene. Per the germline V gene, CDR1 is ENHRY and CDR2 is SYGVKD.

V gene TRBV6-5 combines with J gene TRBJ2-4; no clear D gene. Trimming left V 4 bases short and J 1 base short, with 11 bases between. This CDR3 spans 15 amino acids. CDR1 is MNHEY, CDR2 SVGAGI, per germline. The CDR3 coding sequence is TGTGCCAGCAGTTCTACCGAGGAGGCCAAAAACATTCAGTACTTC. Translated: CASSSTEEAKNIQYF.

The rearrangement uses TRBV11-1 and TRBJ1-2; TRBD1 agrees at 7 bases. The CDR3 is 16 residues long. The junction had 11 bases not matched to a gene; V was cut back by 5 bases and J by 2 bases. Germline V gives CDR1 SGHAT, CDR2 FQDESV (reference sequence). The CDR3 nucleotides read TGTGCCAGCAGCCGCGACAGGGTCGGGGACAACTATGGCTACACCTTC. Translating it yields CASSRDRVGDNYGYTF.

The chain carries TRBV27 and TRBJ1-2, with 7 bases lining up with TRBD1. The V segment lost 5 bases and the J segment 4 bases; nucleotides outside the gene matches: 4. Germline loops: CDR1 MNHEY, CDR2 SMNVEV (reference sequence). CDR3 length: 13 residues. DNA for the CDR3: TGTGCCAGCAGTAAGCAGGGGGTCTATGGCTACACCTTC. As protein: CASSKQGVYGYTF.

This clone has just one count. CDR3 nucleotides: TGTGCCAGCACTGGACAGGGGAACTATGGCTACACCTTC. It specifies CASTGQGNYGYTF. V usage is TRBV2 and J usage is TRBJ1-2; 9 bases fit TRBD1. J was trimmed by 2 bases and V by 7 bases; bases with no gene match: 2. The CDR3 runs to 13 residues. Germline V gives CDR1 SNHLY, CDR2 FYNNEI.

The CDR3 DNA follows: TGCAGTGTGGCGGGAGCCAATGAGCAGTTCTTC. This codes for CSVAGANEQFF. The gene calls are TRBV20-1 and TRBJ2-1; TRBD2 matches at 7 bases. Germline CDR1 reads DFQATT; CDR2 reads SNEGSKA (reference sequence). Trimming at V came to 7 bases and at J to 6 bases, leaving 3 bases not matched to a gene. The CDR3 runs 11 residues.

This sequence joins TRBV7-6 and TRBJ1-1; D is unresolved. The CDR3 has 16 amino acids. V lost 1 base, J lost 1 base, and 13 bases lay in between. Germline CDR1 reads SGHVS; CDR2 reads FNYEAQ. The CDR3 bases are TGTGCCAGCAGCTTAGTGGAGTCCGGGCCGAACACTGAAGCTTTCTTT. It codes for CASSLVESGPNTEAFF.

This CDR3 reads CASSLLSEQYF. The CDR3 bases are TGTGCCAGCAGCCTTTTGAGCGAGCAGTACTTC. The chain couples TRBV25-1 to TRBJ2-7, with unresolved D. Germline loops: CDR1 MGHDK, CDR2 SYGVNS. Trimming removed 6 bases at V and 6 bases at J, with 9 bases between. The CDR3 contains 11 residues.

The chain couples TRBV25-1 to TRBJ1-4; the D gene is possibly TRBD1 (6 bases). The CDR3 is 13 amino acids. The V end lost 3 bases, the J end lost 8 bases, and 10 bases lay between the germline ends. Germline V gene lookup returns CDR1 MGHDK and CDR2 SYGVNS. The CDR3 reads CASSEAGDEKLFF. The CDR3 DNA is TGTGCCAGCAGTGAGGCAGGGGACGAAAAACTGTTTTTT.

The DNA for the CDR3 is TGTGCCAGCAGCCCAACGGGACACTCCTACAATGAGCAGTTCTTC. This sequence encodes CASSPTGHSYNEQFF. V and J are TRBV3-1 (or the pseudogene TRBV3-2) and TRBJ2-1, with D possibly TRBD1 on 6 matching bases. The CDR3 is made up of 15 amino acids. CDR1 and CDR2 from the germline V gene are LGHDT and YNNKEL (reference sequence). V was cut by 4 bases and J by 0 bases, with 10 bases left in between.

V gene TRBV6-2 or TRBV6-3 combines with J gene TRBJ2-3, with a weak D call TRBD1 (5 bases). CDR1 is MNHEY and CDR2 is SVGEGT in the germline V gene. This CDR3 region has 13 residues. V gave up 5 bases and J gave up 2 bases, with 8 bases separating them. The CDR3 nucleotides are TGTGCCAGCAGTGACAGATTCACAGATACGCAGTATTTT. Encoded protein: CASSDRFTDTQYF.

The CDR3 DNA follows: TGTGCCAGCAGCCCGGGACAGGGGGCAAGGGAAAAACTGTTTTTT. Translation: CASSPGQGAREKLFF. The V and J genes are TRBV7-9 and TRBJ1-4, with 12 bases that match TRBD1. Losses at the gene ends were 5 bases for V and 8 bases for J; bases not matched to a gene: 6. The CDR3 is 15 residues long. The germline gives CDR1 SEHNR, CDR2 FQNEAQ (reference sequence).

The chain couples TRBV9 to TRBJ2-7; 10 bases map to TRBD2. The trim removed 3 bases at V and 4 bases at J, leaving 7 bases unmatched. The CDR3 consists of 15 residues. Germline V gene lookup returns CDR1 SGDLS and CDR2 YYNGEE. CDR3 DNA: TGTGCCAGCAGCGCCGGACCTAGCGGGAGTTACGAGCAGTACTTC. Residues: CASSAGPSGSYEQYF.

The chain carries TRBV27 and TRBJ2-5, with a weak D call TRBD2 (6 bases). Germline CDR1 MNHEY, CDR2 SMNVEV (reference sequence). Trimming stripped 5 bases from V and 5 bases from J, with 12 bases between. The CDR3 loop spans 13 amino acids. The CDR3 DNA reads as TGTGCCAGCAGTAGGGGAGGCGGGGAGACCCAGTACTTC. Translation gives CASSRGGGETQYF.

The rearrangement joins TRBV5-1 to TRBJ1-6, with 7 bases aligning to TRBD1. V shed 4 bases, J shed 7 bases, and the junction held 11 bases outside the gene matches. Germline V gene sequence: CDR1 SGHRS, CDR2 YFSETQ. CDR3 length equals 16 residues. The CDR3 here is CASSDGRQGTNSPLHF. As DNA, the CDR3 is TGCGCCAGCAGCGACGGACGACAGGGTACCAATTCACCCCTCCACTTT.